This entry concerns a single T cell receptor beta chain. The sample is drawn from a study of blood T cell repertoires in COVID-19. Study at large: COVID-19 samples collected from the United States, Italy and Spain covered acute and convalescent phases. Nucleic acid was either cDNA or gDNA, and it came from T cells, B-cell-depleted T cells, or PBMCs.

Original processing notes: Amplification of reference gene primers was used by the study to estimate nucleated cell counts. This table comes from immunoSEQ multiplex PCR, and its TCRdb copy is limited to in-frame clones, with some not included. That table supplies the V and J calls and clone size; D and trimming were determined from the DNA. Among over 45,000 clones, more than 85% were seen once, and the ten largest hold 4.5% to 6%. The clonotype comes from a man older than 75 in a cohort sampled during active COVID-19. The sample taken for sequencing was peripheral blood.

The CDR3 reads CASSRLAGSYEQYF. In nucleotides, the CDR3 is TGCGCCAGCAGTCGACTAGCGGGAAGCTACGAGCAGTACTTC. This chain connects TRBV4-1 to TRBJ2-7; 11 bases fit TRBD2. Per the germline V gene, CDR1 is MGHRA and CDR2 is YSYEKL. The CDR3 consists of 14 residues. The J segment lost 3 bases and the V segment lost 6 bases, leaving 4 bases of the junction unmatched.